The 21 T cell receptor beta chains in this list originate from one sample, sequenced in a study. TCRdb re-called the RT-PCR reads through MiXCR, storing one row per CDR3 protein. The sample consists of about 700,000 distinct CDR3 sequences, 12% to 15% of them appearing once. Sequenced sample: memory CD4+ T cells from blood. Source of these receptors: a female donor in good health, serving as a healthy control.

This clonotype was found many times. The chain carries TRBV7-8 and TRBJ2-7; D not certain. V lost 5 bases to trimming and J lost 6 bases, with 26 bases between them. The germline gives CDR1 SGHVS, CDR2 FQNEAQ. This CDR3 spans 17 amino acids. The chain's CDR3 is CASSPPLRFGGIGEQYF. The CDR3, as DNA: TGTGCCAGCAGCCCACCTCTCCGGTTCGGCGGAATCGGCGAGCAGTACTTC.

The chain couples TRBV10-3 to TRBJ1-1; D is uncertain. The V end lost 3 bases, the J end lost 2 bases, and 7 bases lay between the germline ends. Per the germline V gene, CDR1 is ENHRY and CDR2 is SYGVKD. The CDR3 length is 13 residues. The CDR3 protein is CAISDRKNTEAFF. CDR3 DNA: TGTGCCATCAGTGATAGGAAAAACACTGAAGCTTTCTTT.

V and J are TRBV7-2 and TRBJ1-1, with 11 nucleotides matching TRBD1. This CDR3 spans 13 amino acids. The germline CDR1 and CDR2 sequences are SGHTA and FQGNSA. V lost 6 bases, J lost 7 bases, and 4 bases stayed unmatched. CDR3 DNA sequence: TGTGCCAGCAGGCAAGGGACAGGGGGTGAAGCTTTCTTT. Translation: CASRQGTGGEAFF.

This clonotype appeared a few times. This sequence joins TRBV7-2 and TRBJ2-7; 7 bases align to TRBD2. Germline trimming cut 5 bases from V and 4 bases from J; bases unmatched to any gene: 8. Germline-derived CDR1 and CDR2 are SGHTA and FQGNSA. The CDR3 contains 14 residues. The CDR3 bases are TGTGCCAGCAGCCATAGCGGGCCCCCTTACGAGCAGTACTTC. Translating it yields CASSHSGPPYEQYF. The complete variable domain, with remaining parts taken from reference TRBV7-2 and TRBJ2-7, reads GAGVSQSPSNKVTEKGKDVELRCDPISGHTALYWYRQSLGQGLEFLIYFQGNSAPDKSGLPSDRFSAERTGGSVSTLTIQRTQQEDSAVYLCASSHSGPPYEQYFGPGTRLTVT.

The chain recombines TRBV7-9 with TRBJ2-3; 8 positions agree with TRBD2. The germline gives CDR1 SEHNR, CDR2 FQNEAQ (reference sequence). The CDR3 is made up of 14 amino acids. V dropped 3 bases and J dropped 7; count of bases not matched to a gene: 6. The CDR3 protein is CASSFSGVGYTQYF. The CDR3, as DNA: TGTGCCAGCAGCTTTAGCGGGGTAGGCTATACGCAGTATTTT. The whole variable domain, filled in from reference TRBV7-9 and TRBJ2-3, reads DTGVSQNPRHKITKRGQNVTFRCDPISEHNRLYWYRQTLGQGPEFLTYFQNEAQLEKSRLLSDRFSAERPKGSFSTLEIQRTEQGDSAMYLCASSFSGVGYTQYFGPGTRLTVL.

This clonotype was observed a handful of times. The chain is built from TRBV12-3 or TRBV12-4 and TRBJ1-1; no clear D gene. Trimming stripped 4 bases from V and 7 bases from J, with 10 bases between. The CDR3 consists of 12 residues. In nucleotides, the CDR3 is TGTGCCAGCAGTTATTGGCAGAATGAAGCTTTCTTT. This codes for CASSYWQNEAFF.

The chain employs TRBV18 and TRBJ2-7, with D perhaps given as TRBD1 or TRBD2 (5 bases each). Per germline, CDR1 KGHSH and CDR2 LQKENI. The CDR3 extends over 14 amino acids. V dropped 2 bases and J dropped 6 bases, with 14 bases sitting between them. The CDR3 loop is CASSPNRGSGEQYF. The CDR3 coding sequence is TGTGCCAGCTCACCAAACCGGGGCTCTGGCGAGCAGTACTTC.

This clonotype was seen a few times. The V call is TRBV18, the J call TRBJ1-1; no definite D call. The CDR3 has 14 residues. The germline gives CDR1 KGHSH, CDR2 LQKENI. Trimming cost V 3 bases and J 1 base, with 9 bases left between them. The DNA of the CDR3 is TGTGCCAGCTCACCCACGAGAGGGAACACTGAAGCTTTCTTT. This sequence encodes CASSPTRGNTEAFF.

The genes are TRBV14 and TRBJ2-1; 12 positions agree with TRBD2. Per germline, CDR1 SGHDN and CDR2 FVKESK. This CDR3 is 20 amino acids long. With V trimmed by 6 bases and J by 0 bases, 15 bases remained unmatched. CDR3 in amino acids: CASRPGTSGYHPRSYNEQFF. The CDR3 DNA sequence: TGTGCCAGCAGACCTGGGACTAGCGGGTACCACCCCCGCTCCTACAATGAGCAGTTCTTC.

V and J are TRBV7-8 and TRBJ1-1; D is unresolved. Germline CDR1 reads SGHVS; CDR2 reads FQNEAQ. The CDR3 covers 14 residues. V was shortened by 2 bases and J by 4 bases, with 11 bases between the two germline ends. CDR3 residues: CASSLLLTSTEAFF. As DNA, the CDR3 is TGTGCCAGCAGCTTATTACTGACATCCACTGAAGCTTTCTTT.

The V call is TRBV11-2, the J call TRBJ2-5, with D unclear. Trimming left V 2 bases short and J 2 bases short, with 6 bases between. The V gene's germline CDR1 is SGHAT and CDR2 FQNNGV. CDR3 length: 13 amino acids. The CDR3 DNA sequence: TGTGCCAGCAGCTTACAGGCTCAAGAGACCCAGTACTTC. It is translated as CASSLQAQETQYF.

This clonotype was picked up many times. V usage is TRBV7-2 and J usage is TRBJ2-5, with D perhaps TRBD2 (5 bases). V shed 5 bases and J shed 4 bases, with 11 bases lying between them. In germline, CDR1 is SGHTA, CDR2 FQGNSA. The length of the CDR3 is 13 residues. Written as DNA, the CDR3 is TGTGCCAGCAGCCCTAGCTACGGAGAGACCCAGTACTTC. This gives the protein CASSPSYGETQYF.

This clonotype has just a few counts. The CDR3: CASSLGQGAREEETQYF. The CDR3 nucleotides read TGCGCCAGCAGCTTGGGACAGGGGGCCCGTGAGGAAGAGACCCAGTACTTC. This chain connects TRBV5-1 to TRBJ2-5; 10 nucleotides match TRBD1. This CDR3 contains 17 residues. Germline V gene data show CDR1 as SGHRS and CDR2 as YFSETQ. Unmatched junction bases numbered 8, after V lost 0 bases and J lost 3 bases.

This clonotype was seen a few times. The genes are TRBV7-2 and TRBJ2-5, with 9 bases lining up with TRBD2. The CDR3 is made up of 15 amino acids. Germline V gene lookup returns CDR1 SGHTA and CDR2 FQGNSA. Germline trimming cut 5 bases from V and 6 bases from J; bases unmatched to any gene: 10. CDR3 region: CASSPLAGDLQTQYF. Written as DNA, the CDR3 is TGTGCCAGCAGCCCTTTAGCGGGAGACTTGCAGACCCAGTACTTC.

This clonotype was counted only a few times. The rearrangement uses TRBV10-2 and TRBJ2-1, with 10 bases lining up with TRBD2. The CDR3 is 17 amino acids. After removal of 0 bases from V and 4 bases from J, the junction contained 6 bases not matched to a gene. CDR1 WSHSY and CDR2 SAAADI come from the germline V gene. The CDR3 DNA follows: TGCGCCAGCAGTGAGTCAATGGCTAGCGGGGGATACAATGAGCAGTTCTTC. Translating gives CASSESMASGGYNEQFF.

This clonotype was counted a few times. CDR3 in DNA: TGTGCCAGCAGCTCCCCCGGGACAGGGGACCACAATGAGCAGTTCTTC. It yields the protein CASSSPGTGDHNEQFF. V is TRBV7-2 and J is TRBJ2-1; 10 bases are a match to TRBD1. V shed 4 bases and J 5 bases; nucleotides not matched to a gene: 8. This CDR3 is built from 16 residues. From germline, CDR1 is SGHTA and CDR2 FQGNSA.

V and J are TRBV10-3 and TRBJ2-3, with 8 nucleotides matching TRBD2. The CDR3 has 15 residues. The ends lost 3 bases at V and 2 bases at J; junction bases unmatched: 4. In germline, CDR1 is ENHRY, CDR2 SYGVKD. The CDR3 reads CAISDSGEYTDTQYF. CDR3 DNA: TGTGCCATCAGTGATAGCGGGGAATACACAGATACGCAGTATTTT.

V gene TRBV24-1 combines with J gene TRBJ2-1; D perhaps matches TRBD1 (6 bases). With 4 bases removed from V and 8 bases from J, the gap between germline ends came to 14 bases. Germline CDR1 and CDR2: KGHDR and SFDVKD. This CDR3 has 14 amino acids. Written as DNA, the CDR3 is TGTGCCACCAGTGACACCGCAGGGGACGATGAGCAGTTCTTC. It codes for CATSDTAGDDEQFF.

This clonotype was seen repeatedly, ten times or more. The rearrangement links TRBV20-1 to TRBJ1-1, with D maybe TRBD1 (5 bases). V dropped 5 bases and J dropped 0 bases, with 13 bases sitting between them. The CDR3 is 14 amino acids. CDR1 DFQATT and CDR2 SNEGSKA come from the germline V gene (reference sequence). The CDR3 spells CSAWDVSLNTEAFF. CDR3 DNA: TGCAGTGCTTGGGACGTATCGTTGAACACTGAAGCTTTCTTT.

The V gene is TRBV12-3 or TRBV12-4, the J gene TRBJ1-2; a weak D match, TRBD1 (6 bases). V dropped 6 bases and J dropped 7 bases, with 24 bases sitting between them. This CDR3 is 16 amino acids long. For the CDR3, the DNA is TGTGCCAGCAGCCTCCGGGGGGGGCTCGTCGTCGGTGGCTACACCTTC. Amino acids: CASSLRGGLVVGGYTF.

This clonotype was seen more than once but under ten times. The J gene is TRBJ2-1, the V gene TRBV18; 13 nucleotides line up with TRBD2. With 4 bases clipped from V and 7 bases from J, the junction kept 4 bases outside the gene matches. CDR1 and CDR2 from the germline V gene are KGHSH and LQKENI. This CDR3 comprises 15 residues. The CDR3 DNA reads TGTGCCAGCTCACGGGGACTAGCGGGATCGAATGAGCAGTTCTTC. Translation gives CASSRGLAGSNEQFF. Complete variable domain (other parts from reference TRBV18 and TRBJ2-1): NAGVMQNPRHLVRRRGQEARLRCSPMKGHSHVYWYRQLPEEGLKFMVYLQKENIIDESGMPKERFSAEFPKEGPSILRIQQVVRGDSAAYFCASSRGLAGSNEQFFGPGTRLTVL.